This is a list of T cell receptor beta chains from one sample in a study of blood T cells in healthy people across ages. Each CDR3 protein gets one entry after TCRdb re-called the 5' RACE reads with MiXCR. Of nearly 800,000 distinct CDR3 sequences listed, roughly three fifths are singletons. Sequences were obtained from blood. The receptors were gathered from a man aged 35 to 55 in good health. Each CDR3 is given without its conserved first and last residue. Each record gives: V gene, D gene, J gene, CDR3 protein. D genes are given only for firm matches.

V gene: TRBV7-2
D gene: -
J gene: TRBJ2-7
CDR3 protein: ASSLEGLGTFQY

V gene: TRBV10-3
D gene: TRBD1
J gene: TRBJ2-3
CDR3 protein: AIRPGQGADTQY

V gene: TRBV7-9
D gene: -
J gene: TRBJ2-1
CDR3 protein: ASSYGTRHNEQF

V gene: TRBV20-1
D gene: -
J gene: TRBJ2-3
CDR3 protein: SARDPSPNGDTQY

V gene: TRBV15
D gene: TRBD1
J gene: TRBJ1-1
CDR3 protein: ATSRDRTGEAF

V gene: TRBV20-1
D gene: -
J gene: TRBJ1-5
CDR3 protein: SASPGYSNQPQH

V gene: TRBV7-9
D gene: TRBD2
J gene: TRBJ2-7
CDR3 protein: AARGSSGPYEQY

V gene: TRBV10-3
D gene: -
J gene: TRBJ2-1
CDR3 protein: AISEDSLQQF

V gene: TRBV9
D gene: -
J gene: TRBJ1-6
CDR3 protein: ASSVGSESSVSPLH

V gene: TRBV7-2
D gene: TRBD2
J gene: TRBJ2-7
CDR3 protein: ASSITGTSRYEQY

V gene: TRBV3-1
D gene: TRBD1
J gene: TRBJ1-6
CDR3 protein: ASSQVGATGNSPLH

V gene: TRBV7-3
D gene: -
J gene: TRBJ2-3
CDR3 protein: ASSSQRGGDTQY

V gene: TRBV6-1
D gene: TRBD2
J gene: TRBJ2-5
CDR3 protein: ASTPGLQRGEQY

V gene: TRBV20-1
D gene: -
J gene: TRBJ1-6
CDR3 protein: SARQDQNSPLH

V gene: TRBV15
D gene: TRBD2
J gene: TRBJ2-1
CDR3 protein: ATSESGPGLAGPGF

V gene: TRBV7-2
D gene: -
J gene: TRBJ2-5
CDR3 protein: ASSLIASNEQY